This T cell receptor (beta chain) was identified in a study of CD8 T cells in ankylosing spondylitis. Study-wide results and caveats: For ankylosing spondylitis blood, a TCR beta motif of fewer than 10 highly homologous variants appeared characteristic. Reactive arthritis synovial fluid and blood previously showed some of these motif variants.

TCRdb called the 5' RACE reads again in MiXCR, with one record for every CDR3 protein. This sample has about 480,000 distinct CDR3 sequences, with 15% to 20% found just once. Losses at the gene ends were 6 bases for V and 3 bases for J; bases not matched to a gene: 14. Per germline, CDR1 DFQATT and CDR2 SNEGSKA (reference sequence). The CDR3 length is 16 residues. Concerning this clonotype: The antigen remains undetermined.

Sequencing input: blood, either unsorted or a sorted T cell fraction (not recorded which). The source of this sequence is a male donor with ankylosing spondylitis. This chain joins TRBV20-1 and TRBJ1-5; 7 bases line up with TRBD1. CDR3 in amino acids: CSAPRETGRNNQPQHF. DNA for the CDR3: TGCAGTGCCCCAAGGGAGACAGGGAGAAACAATCAGCCCCAGCATTTT.